This T cell receptor (beta chain) comes out of a study of T cells in tuberculosis. Generated by immunoSEQ multiplex PCR, the TCRdb table keeps only in-frame clones and is missing some. The table shows around 50,000 clones, with approximately 85% occurring only once. This CDR3 region has 15 residues. Germline CDR1 LGHNA, CDR2 YNFKEQ. V shed 1 base, J shed 3 bases, and the junction held 6 bases outside the gene matches. After thawing and overnight rest, PBMC were stained with GMM-loaded CD1B tetramer, viability dye and anti-CD3 for sorting. C32 glucose monomycolate from Rhodococcus equi was loaded onto the CD1B tetramers.

This receptor was identified in an adult woman with latent tuberculosis. The sequenced sample consisted of CD1b-GMM tetramer-negative cells sorted from PBMCs. The rearrangement uses TRBV4-2 and TRBJ2-7; 7 nucleotides match TRBD2. CDR3 in DNA: TGTGCCAGCAGCCAAGCATCCGGGGGGAGCTACGAGCAGTACTTC. Amino acid sequence: CASSQASGGSYEQYF.